The 18 T cell receptor beta chains presented below share a single source sample, sequenced in a study of post-analysis software for immune sequencing data. Each TCR beta cDNA library carried unique molecular identifiers. TCRdb passed the PCR reads through MiXCR, listing each CDR3 protein once. Here the sample spans about 200,000 distinct CDR3 sequences, roughly 28% being singletons. Study-level findings and limits: Among five TRBV segments more frequent in patients than controls were TRBV5-6, TRBV5-1 and TRBV20-1.

What these receptors recognize is not known. The sequencing input was blood. Receptor source: a girl younger than 18 with multiple sclerosis.

The chain recombines TRBV4-1 with TRBJ2-3, with 16 positions matching TRBD2. This CDR3 has 20 residues. With 4 bases clipped from V and 1 base from J, the junction kept 11 bases outside the gene matches. Germline loops: CDR1 MGHRA, CDR2 YSYEKL. In DNA form, the CDR3 reads TGCGCCAGCAGCCGGACTCCCGGGACTAGCGGGAGGGCCGGCACAGATACGCAGTATTTT. Protein sequence: CASSRTPGTSGRAGTDTQYF.

The V call is TRBV20-1, the J call TRBJ2-7; 10 bases are shared with TRBD2. The CDR3 runs to 15 residues. Germline V CDR1 and CDR2: DFQATT, SNEGSKA (reference sequence). V dropped 3 bases and J dropped 7; count of bases not matched to a gene: 12. In DNA form, the CDR3 reads TGCAGTGCTAGGTTTGCCAGCGGGGGGGCTAATGAGCAGTACTTC. It specifies CSARFASGGANEQYF.

There are a few counts of this clonotype. The rearrangement joins TRBV6-1 to TRBJ2-6, with D perhaps given as TRBD1 or TRBD2 (6 bases each). CDR1 is MNHNS and CDR2 is SASEGT in the germline V gene. The CDR3 is 15 residues long. V dropped 6 bases and J dropped 2 bases, with 11 bases sitting between them. DNA of the CDR3: TGTGCCAGCAGAGGGGGGCAAGCTGGGGCCAACGTCCTGACTTTC. It codes for CASRGGQAGANVLTF.

Of note for this clonotype: This CDR3 is missing its conserved last phenylalanine or tryptophan, likely due to a read error. The chain carries TRBV5-1 and TRBJ2-7; D is uncertain. This CDR3 has 14 residues. Germline CDR1 is SGHRS and CDR2 is YFSETQ. The CDR3: CASSGGDALYKQYY. The CDR3 nucleotides are TGCGCCAGCAGCGGTGGGGATGCCCTCTACAAGCAGTACTAC.

In this sample, this clonotype turned up a few times. The junction differs from germline at one of its ends, possibly a read error. The V gene is TRBV20-1, the J gene TRBJ2-7, with TRBD1 matching over 10 bases. The CDR3 length is 14 residues. Germline V gene lookup returns CDR1 DFQATT and CDR2 SNEGSKA (reference sequence). CDR3 bases: TGCAGTGCTAGAGAGGGACAGGGGACCTATGAGCAGTACTTC. It encodes CSAREGQGTYEQYF.

There are many counts of this clonotype. The CDR3: CASSMGASGPPYNEQFF. The CDR3 DNA follows: TGCGCCAGCAGCATGGGGGCTAGCGGGCCCCCCTACAATGAGCAGTTCTTC. The chain recombines TRBV5-1 with TRBJ2-1; 8 bases fit TRBD2. V gave up 4 bases and J gave up 2 bases; unmatched junction bases: 11. The length of the CDR3 is 17 residues. Per the germline V gene, CDR1 is SGHRS and CDR2 is YFSETQ.

As concerns this clonotype: A much larger clone is a single base away; this may be a read error. The chain joins TRBV5-1 to TRBJ2-1; D unresolved. Trimming removed 4 bases at V and 9 bases at J, with 11 bases between. This CDR3 region has 12 residues. Germline V gene data show CDR1 as SGHRS and CDR2 as YFSETQ. CDR3 sequence (DNA): TGCGCCAGCAGCCCTCTTGCTGGTGAGCAGTTCTTC. It encodes CASSPLAGEQFF.

This clonotype was recorded many times. This chain connects TRBV28 to TRBJ1-2; D is undetermined. Trimming removed 5 bases from V and 5 bases from J, with 9 bases in between. Germline CDR1 is MDHEN and CDR2 is SYDVKM. This CDR3 contains 12 residues. The CDR3: CASSVSLYGYTF. The DNA of the CDR3 is TGTGCCAGCAGTGTAAGCTTATATGGCTACACCTTC.

The chain employs TRBV5-6 and TRBJ2-1, with 10 bases aligning to TRBD2. The CDR3 totals 17 residues. The V segment lost 6 bases and the J segment 9 bases; nucleotides outside the gene matches: 18. Germline values: CDR1 SGHDT, CDR2 YYEEEE. CDR3 DNA: TGTGCCAGCAACCCCTATATTTTGGCTAGCGGGAGAGTTGAGCAGTTCTTC. Protein sequence: CASNPYILASGRVEQFF.

This clonotype has a handful of counts. The genes are TRBV6-5 and TRBJ1-1, with D possibly being TRBD1 (6 bases). Germline lookup yields CDR1 MNHEY and CDR2 SVGAGI. V shed 4 bases and J shed 4 bases, with 13 bases lying between them. The CDR3 contains 14 residues. The CDR3 nucleotides are TGTGCCAGCAGTTCTAGGGGGTGGGGCACTGAAGCTTTCTTT. Translated, it gives CASSSRGWGTEAFF.

This clonotype was found many times. This chain joins TRBV20-1 and TRBJ1-1, with no clear D. Germline CDR1 reads DFQATT; CDR2 reads SNEGSKA (reference sequence). The CDR3 spans 12 residues. CDR3 coding DNA: TGCAGCCGGAGTTACATGAACACTGAAGCTTTCTTT. This sequence encodes CSRSYMNTEAFF.

With respect to this clonotype: A read error may be the cause here, since a much bigger clone is one base away. The chain has TRBV3-1 and TRBJ2-1; TRBD2 might be the D (6 bases). This CDR3 region has 14 residues. Looked up from germline, CDR1 is LGHDT and CDR2 is YNNKEL (reference sequence). For the CDR3, the DNA is TGTGCCAGCGGCCAAGGGTCTAGCGACAATGAGCAGTTCTTC. Residues: CASGQGSSDNEQFF.

The table lists this clonotype with many counts. The chain combines TRBV6-1 with TRBJ2-1, with 9 bases identical to TRBD2. With V trimmed by 0 bases and J by 12 bases, 12 bases remained unmatched. The CDR3 runs 16 residues. CDR1 is MNHNS, CDR2 SASEGT, per germline. CDR3 sequence (DNA): TGTGCCAGCAGTGAAGCCCCGTCTAGCGGGAACTGGTGGCAGTTCTTC. Its translation is CASSEAPSSGNWWQFF.

CDR3 loop: CASNRDEYNEQFF. CDR3 in DNA: TGCGCCAGCAACCGGGACGAGTACAATGAGCAGTTCTTC. The V and J genes are TRBV10-2 and TRBJ2-1; D possibly matches TRBD1 or TRBD2 (5 bases each). The CDR3 is 13 amino acids. V was shortened by 7 bases and J by 4 bases, with 11 bases between the two germline ends. From germline, CDR1 is WSHSY and CDR2 SAAADI.

In regard to this clonotype: A read error may be the cause here, since a much bigger clone is one base away. The chain couples TRBV6-5 to TRBJ1-1; D gene ambiguous. Germline CDR1 is MNHEY and CDR2 is SVGAGI. This CDR3 spans 14 amino acids. The CDR3 region is CVSSSLGSNTEAFF. The CDR3 DNA is TGTGTCAGCAGTTCCCTGGGGTCGAACACTGAAGCTTTCTTT.

V gene TRBV3-1 combines with J gene TRBJ1-2, with D possibly being TRBD1 (6 bases). Germline-derived CDR1 and CDR2 are LGHDT and YNNKEL (reference sequence). V lost 1 base and J lost 4, with 16 bases in between. The length of the CDR3 is 16 residues. CDR3 region: CASSQVTQQGTYGYTF. CDR3 nucleotide sequence: TGTGCCAGCAGCCAAGTCACTCAACAGGGCACCTATGGCTACACCTTC.

This clonotype was seen at least ten times. The chain recombines TRBV7-8 with TRBJ1-2; 7 bases match TRBD1. The CDR3 has 15 residues. The V gene end was trimmed by 5 bases and the J gene end by 2 bases; junction bases not matched to a gene: 8. Germline CDR1 is SGHVS and CDR2 is FQNEAQ. This CDR3 is CASSETGTVNYGYTF. Here the CDR3 DNA reads TGTGCCAGCAGCGAAACCGGGACAGTAAACTATGGCTACACCTTC.

This chain uses TRBV5-1 with TRBJ2-7, with 12 bases identical to TRBD1. There are 16 residues in the CDR3. Germline V gene sequence: CDR1 SGHRS, CDR2 YFSETQ. V lost 4 bases, J lost 7 bases, and 12 bases stayed unmatched. The CDR3 spells CASSPAGTGGYNEQYF. CDR3 in DNA: TGCGCCAGCAGCCCCGCCGGGACAGGGGGCTACAATGAGCAGTACTTC.